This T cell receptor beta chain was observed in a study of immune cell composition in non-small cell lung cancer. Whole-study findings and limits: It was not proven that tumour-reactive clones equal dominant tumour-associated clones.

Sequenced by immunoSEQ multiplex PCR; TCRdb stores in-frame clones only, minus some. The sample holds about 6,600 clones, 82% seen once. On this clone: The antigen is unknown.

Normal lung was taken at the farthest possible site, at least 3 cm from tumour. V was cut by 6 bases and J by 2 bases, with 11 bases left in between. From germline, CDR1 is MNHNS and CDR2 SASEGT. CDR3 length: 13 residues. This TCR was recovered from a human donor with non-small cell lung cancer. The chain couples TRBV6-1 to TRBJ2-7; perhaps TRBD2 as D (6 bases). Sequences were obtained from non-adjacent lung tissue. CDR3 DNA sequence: TGTGCCAGCAGCCCCGGAGGGCCCTACGAGCAGTACTTC. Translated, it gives CASSPGGPYEQYF.